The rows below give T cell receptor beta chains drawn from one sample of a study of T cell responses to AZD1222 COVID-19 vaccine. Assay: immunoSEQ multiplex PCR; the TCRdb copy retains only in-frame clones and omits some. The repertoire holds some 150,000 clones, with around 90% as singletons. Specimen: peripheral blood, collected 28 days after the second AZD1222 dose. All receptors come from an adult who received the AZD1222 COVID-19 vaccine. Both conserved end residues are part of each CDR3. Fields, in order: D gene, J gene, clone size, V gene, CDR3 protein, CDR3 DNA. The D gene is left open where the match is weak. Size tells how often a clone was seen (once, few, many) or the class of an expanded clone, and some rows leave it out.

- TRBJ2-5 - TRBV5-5 CASSRLHQGIGVGETQYF TGTGCCAGCAGCAGGCTACACCAGGGGATAGGGGTTGGAGAGACCCAGTACTTC
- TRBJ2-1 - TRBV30 CAWRREGSRNEQFF TGTGCCTGGAGAAGAGAGGGGAGCAGGAATGAGCAGTTCTTC
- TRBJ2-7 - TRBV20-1 CSAGTGGEQYF TGCAGTGCGGGGACTGGAGGAGAGCAGTACTTC
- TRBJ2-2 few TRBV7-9 CASSLQFLDSNTGELFF TGTGCCAGCAGCTTACAGTTTTTGGACTCTAACACCGGGGAGCTGTTTTTT
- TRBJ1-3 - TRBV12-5 CASGLTGTGNTIYF TGTGCTAGTGGTTTGACAGGGACTGGAAACACCATATATTTT
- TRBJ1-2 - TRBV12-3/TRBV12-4 CASSFGQNYGYTF TGTGCCAGCAGTTTTGGACAGAACTATGGCTACACCTTC
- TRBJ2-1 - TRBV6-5 CASTVSGANEQFF TGTGCCAGCACCGTCTCGGGGGCCAATGAGCAGTTCTTC
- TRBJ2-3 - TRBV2 CASSVGGAPTDTQYF TGTGCCAGCAGTGTCGGCGGGGCACCCACAGATACGCAGTATTTT
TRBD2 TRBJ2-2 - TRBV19 CASSRTSGTTGELFF TGTGCCAGTAGTCGGACTAGCGGGACTACCGGGGAGCTGTTTTTT
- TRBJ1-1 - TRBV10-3 CASLQGMNTEAFF TGTGCCAGCCTACAGGGCATGAACACTGAAGCTTTCTTT
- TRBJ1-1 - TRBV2 CASSVWGNTEAFF TGTGCCAGCAGTGTTTGGGGGAACACTGAAGCTTTCTTT
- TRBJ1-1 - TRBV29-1 CSVVEGTEAFF TGCAGCGTTGTCGAGGGGACTGAAGCTTTCTTT
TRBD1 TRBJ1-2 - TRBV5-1 CASSLAAQGVDYGYTF TGCGCCAGCAGCTTGGCCGCGCAGGGGGTAGACTATGGCTACACCTTC
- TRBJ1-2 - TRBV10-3 CAISESGDYGYTF TGTGCCATCAGTGAGTCGGGGGACTATGGCTACACCTTC
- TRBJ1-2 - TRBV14 CASSQDWASGYTF TGTGCCAGCAGCCAAGATTGGGCCTCCGGCTACACCTTC
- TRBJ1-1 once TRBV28 CASSLTLTEAFF TGTGCCAGCAGTTTGACGCTCACTGAAGCTTTCTTT
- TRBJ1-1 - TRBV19 CASSISPTGGDTEAFF TGTGCCAGTAGTATTTCCCCGACAGGAGGGGACACTGAAGCTTTCTTT
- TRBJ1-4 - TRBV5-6 CASSFQGSYEKLFF TGTGCCAGCAGCTTTCAGGGTAGCTACGAAAAACTGTTTTTT
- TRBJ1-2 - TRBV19 CASSTTSARNYGYTF TGTGCCAGTAGTACAACATCGGCCAGAAACTATGGCTACACCTTC
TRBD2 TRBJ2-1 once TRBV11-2 CASSFLLAGGNNEQFF TGTGCCAGCAGCTTCCTACTAGCGGGAGGGAACAATGAGCAGTTCTTC
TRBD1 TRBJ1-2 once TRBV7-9 CASSSGQGINYGYTF TGTGCCAGCAGCTCTGGACAGGGTATTAACTATGGCTACACCTTC
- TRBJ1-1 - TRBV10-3 CAISESGNRMNTEAFF TGTGCCATCAGTGAGTCGGGGAATCGGATGAACACTGAAGCTTTCTTT
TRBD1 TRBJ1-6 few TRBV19 CASRPDRAYNSPLHF TGTGCCAGTAGACCGGACAGGGCTTATAATTCACCCCTCCACTTT
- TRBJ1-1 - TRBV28 CASSFSGAPREAFF TGTGCCAGCAGTTTCTCTGGGGCGCCCCGAGAAGCTTTCTTT
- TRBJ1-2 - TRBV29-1 CSVGEKPSNYGYTF TGCAGCGTTGGCGAGAAACCCTCCAACTATGGCTACACCTTC
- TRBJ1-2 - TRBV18 CASGREGVNYGYTF TGTGCCAGCGGTCGGGAGGGCGTTAACTATGGCTACACCTTC
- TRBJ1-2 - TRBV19 CASSIPPGDYGYTF TGTGCCAGTAGTATCCCTCCAGGGGACTATGGCTACACCTTC
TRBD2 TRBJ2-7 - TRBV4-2 CASSQGTSGRAERHEQYF TGTGCCAGCAGCCAAGGGACTAGCGGGAGAGCCGAGCGGCACGAGCAGTACTTC
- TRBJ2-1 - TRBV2 CASMTDYNEQFF TGTGCCAGCATGACGGACTACAATGAGCAGTTCTTC
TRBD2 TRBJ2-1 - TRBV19 CASSIGWREGSYNEQFF TGTGCCAGTAGTATAGGTTGGCGGGAGGGTTCCTACAATGAGCAGTTCTTC
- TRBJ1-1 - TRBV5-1 CASSPLQGHTEAFF TGCGCCAGCAGCCCATTACAGGGTCACACTGAAGCTTTCTTT
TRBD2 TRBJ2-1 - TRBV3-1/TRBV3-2 CASSPAGFVGNEQFF TGTGCCAGCAGCCCAGCGGGGTTCGTCGGCAATGAGCAGTTCTTC
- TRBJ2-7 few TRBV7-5 CVRSLGPISYEQYF TGTGTCAGAAGCTTAGGTCCGATCTCCTACGAGCAGTACTTC
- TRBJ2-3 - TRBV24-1 CATSAGPDTQYF TGTGCCACCAGCGCAGGGCCCGATACGCAGTATTTT
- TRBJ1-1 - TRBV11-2 CASSLDRGWAFF TGTGCCAGCAGCTTAGACAGGGGATGGGCTTTCTTT
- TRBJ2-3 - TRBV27 CASRHTSTDTQYF TGTGCCAGCAGACACACTAGCACAGATACGCAGTATTTT
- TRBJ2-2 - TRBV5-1 CASSLEARRELFF TGCGCCAGCAGCTTGGAAGCTAGGCGGGAGCTGTTTTTT
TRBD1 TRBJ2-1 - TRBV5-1 CASSFPRTGAYNEQFF TGCGCCAGCAGCTTTCCTCGGACAGGAGCCTACAATGAGCAGTTCTTC
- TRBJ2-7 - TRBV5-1 CASSLAGAAYEQYF TGCGCCAGCAGCTTGGCTGGGGCCGCCTACGAGCAGTACTTC
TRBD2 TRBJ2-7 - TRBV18 CASSLGLAGERGLEQYF TGTGCCAGCTCACTGGGACTAGCGGGAGAAAGGGGACTGGAGCAGTACTTC
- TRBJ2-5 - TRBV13 CASSTRTEPLETQYF TGTGCCAGCAGCACCCGAACCGAACCTCTTGAGACCCAGTACTTC
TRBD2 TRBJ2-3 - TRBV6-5 CASSSLSGSTDTQYF TGTGCCAGCAGCTCCCTTAGCGGGAGCACAGATACGCAGTATTTT
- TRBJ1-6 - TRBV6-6 CASSYREPYNSPLHF TGTGCCAGCAGTTACAGGGAACCCTATAATTCACCCCTCCACTTT
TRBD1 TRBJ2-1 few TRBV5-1 CASSLVGDRGRDEQFF TGCGCCAGCAGCTTGGTTGGCGACAGGGGGCGGGATGAGCAGTTCTTC
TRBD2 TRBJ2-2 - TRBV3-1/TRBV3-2 CASSPPPGGYTGELFF TGTGCCAGCAGCCCCCCTCCGGGAGGGTACACCGGGGAGCTGTTTTTT
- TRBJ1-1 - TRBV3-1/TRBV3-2 CASSQVETNTEAFF TGTGCCAGCAGCCAAGTGGAAACGAACACTGAAGCTTTCTTT
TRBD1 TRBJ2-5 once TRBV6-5 CAIQGWAPGQETQYF TGTGCCATACAGGGGTGGGCACCCGGACAAGAGACCCAGTACTTC